The TCR beta chain described here comes from a study of blood T cell repertoires in COVID-19. For the study at large: The United States, Italy and Spain supplied acute and convalescent COVID-19 samples. T cells, B-cell-depleted T cells, or PBMCs provided the cDNA or gDNA that served as material.

In its sample, this clone is medium-sized. In the original processing: Counts of nucleated cells, estimated from reference gene primer amplification, were obtained. Profiled with immunoSEQ multiplex PCR; TCRdb holds only in-frame clones, not every one. Clonal size and the V and J genes are those of that table, whereas D and trimming came from the DNA. The repertoire holds some 35,000 clones, roughly 78% seen once, with about a sixth in the top ten. CDR1 and CDR2 from the germline V gene are LNHNV and YYDKDF (reference sequence). The junction had 13 bases not matched to a gene; V was cut back by 3 bases and J by 5 bases. The CDR3 totals 16 residues.

The chain employs TRBV15 and TRBJ2-7, with 7 positions matching TRBD1. The receptor was isolated from a man in his 70s with acute or convalescent COVID-19. Sequencing input: peripheral blood. The CDR3 here is CATSSLLTGDINEQYF. In DNA form, the CDR3 reads TGTGCCACCAGCAGCCTACTTACAGGGGATATCAACGAGCAGTACTTC.